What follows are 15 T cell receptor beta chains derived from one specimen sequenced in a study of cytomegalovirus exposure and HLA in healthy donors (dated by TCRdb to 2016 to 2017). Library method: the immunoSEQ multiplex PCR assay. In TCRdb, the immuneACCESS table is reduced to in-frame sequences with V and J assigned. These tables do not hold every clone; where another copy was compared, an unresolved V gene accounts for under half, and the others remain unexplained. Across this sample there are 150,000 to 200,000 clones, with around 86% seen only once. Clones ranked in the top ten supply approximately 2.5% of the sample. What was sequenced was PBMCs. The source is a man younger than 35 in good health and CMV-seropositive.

CDR3: CAWSVFISYEQYF. The CDR3 nucleotides read TGTGCCTGGAGTGTATTTATATCCTACGAGCAGTACTTC. V usage is TRBV30 and J usage is TRBJ2-7; D unresolved. CDR1 is GTSNPN and CDR2 is SVGIG in the germline V gene (reference sequence). V was cut by 0 bases and J by 1 base, with 7 bases left in between. This CDR3 is 13 amino acids long.

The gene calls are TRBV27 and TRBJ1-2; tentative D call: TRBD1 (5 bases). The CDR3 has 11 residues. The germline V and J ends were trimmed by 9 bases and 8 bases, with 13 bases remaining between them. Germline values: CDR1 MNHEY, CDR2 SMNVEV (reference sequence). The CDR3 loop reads CARRGTPGYTF. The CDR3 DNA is TGTGCCAGGCGGGGGACTCCGGGCTACACCTTC.

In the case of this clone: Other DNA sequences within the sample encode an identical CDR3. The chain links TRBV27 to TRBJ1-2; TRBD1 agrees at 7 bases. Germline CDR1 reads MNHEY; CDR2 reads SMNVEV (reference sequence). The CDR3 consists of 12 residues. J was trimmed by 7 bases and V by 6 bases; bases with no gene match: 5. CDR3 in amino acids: CASRQGSLGYTF. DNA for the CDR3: TGTGCCAGCAGACAGGGGAGCCTTGGCTACACCTTC.

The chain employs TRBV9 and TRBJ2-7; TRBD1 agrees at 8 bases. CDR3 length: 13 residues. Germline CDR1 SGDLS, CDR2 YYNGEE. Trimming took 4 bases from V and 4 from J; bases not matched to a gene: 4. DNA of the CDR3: TGTGCCAGCAGCCCCGGACAGGGATACGAGCAGTACTTC. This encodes CASSPGQGYEQYF. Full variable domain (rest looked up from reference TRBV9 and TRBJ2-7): DSGVTQTPKHLITATGQRVTLRCSPRSGDLSVYWYQQSLDQGLQFLIQYYNGEERAKGNILERFSAQQFPDLHSELNLSSLELGDSALYFCASSPGQGYEQYFGPGTRLTVT.

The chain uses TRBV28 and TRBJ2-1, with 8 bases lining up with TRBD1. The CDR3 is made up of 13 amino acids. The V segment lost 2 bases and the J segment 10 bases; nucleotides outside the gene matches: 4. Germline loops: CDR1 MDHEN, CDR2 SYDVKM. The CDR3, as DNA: TGTGCCAGCAGTTTACAGGGGGCGGGGGAGCAGTTCTTC. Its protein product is CASSLQGAGEQFF.

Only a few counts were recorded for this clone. CDR3 in amino acids: CSARGGGPGYTF. CDR3 DNA sequence: TGCAGCGCCCGGGGGGGTGGCCCTGGCTACACCTTC. The chain is built from TRBV29-1 and TRBJ1-2; D is perhaps TRBD1 (5 bases). The V gene lost 7 bases and the J gene lost 7 bases, with 16 bases spanning the gap. CDR3 length: 12 residues. Germline values: CDR1 SQVTM, CDR2 ANQGSEA.

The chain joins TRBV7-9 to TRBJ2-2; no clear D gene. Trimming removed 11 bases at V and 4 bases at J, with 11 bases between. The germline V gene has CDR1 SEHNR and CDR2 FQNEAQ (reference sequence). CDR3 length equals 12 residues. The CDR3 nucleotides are TGTGCCCCCGCCCTCGGCACCGGGGAGCTGTTTTTT. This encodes CAPALGTGELFF.

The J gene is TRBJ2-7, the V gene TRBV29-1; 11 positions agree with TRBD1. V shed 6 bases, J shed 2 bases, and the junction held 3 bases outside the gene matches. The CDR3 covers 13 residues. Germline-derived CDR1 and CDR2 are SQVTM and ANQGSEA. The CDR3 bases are TGCAGCGTACGGGACAGGGGGACCTACGAGCAGTACTTC. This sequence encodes CSVRDRGTYEQYF.

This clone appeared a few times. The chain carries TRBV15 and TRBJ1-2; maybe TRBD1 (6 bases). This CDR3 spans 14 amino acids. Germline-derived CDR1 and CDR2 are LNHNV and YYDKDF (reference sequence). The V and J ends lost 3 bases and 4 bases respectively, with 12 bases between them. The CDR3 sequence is CATSSEDRSYGYTF. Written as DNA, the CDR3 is TGTGCCACCAGCAGTGAAGACAGGAGCTATGGCTACACCTTC.

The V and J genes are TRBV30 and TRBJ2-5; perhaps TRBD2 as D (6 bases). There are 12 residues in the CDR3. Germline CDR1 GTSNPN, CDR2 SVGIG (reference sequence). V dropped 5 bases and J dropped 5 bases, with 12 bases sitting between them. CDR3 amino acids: CAWGGREETQYF. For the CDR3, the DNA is TGTGCCTGGGGGGGACGGGAGGAGACCCAGTACTTC. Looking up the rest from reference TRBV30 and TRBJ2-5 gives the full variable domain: SQTIHQWPATLVQPVGSPLSLECTVEGTSNPNLYWYRQAAGRGLQLLFYSVGIGQISSEVPQNLSASRPQDRQFILSSKKLLLSDSGFYLCAWGGREETQYFGPGTRLLVL.

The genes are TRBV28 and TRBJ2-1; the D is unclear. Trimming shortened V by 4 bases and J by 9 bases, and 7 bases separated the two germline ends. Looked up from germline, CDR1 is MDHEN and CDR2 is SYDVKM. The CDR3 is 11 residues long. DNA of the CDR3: TGTGCCAGCAGTTCCGTCCCTGAGCAGTTCTTC. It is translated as CASSSVPEQFF.

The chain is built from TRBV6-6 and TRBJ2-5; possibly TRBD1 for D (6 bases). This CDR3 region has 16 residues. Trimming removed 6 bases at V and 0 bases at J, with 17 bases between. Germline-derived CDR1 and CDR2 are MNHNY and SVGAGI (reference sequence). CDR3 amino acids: CASRGARGPYQETQYF. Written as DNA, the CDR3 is TGTGCCAGCAGGGGGGCGAGGGGCCCGTACCAAGAGACCCAGTACTTC.

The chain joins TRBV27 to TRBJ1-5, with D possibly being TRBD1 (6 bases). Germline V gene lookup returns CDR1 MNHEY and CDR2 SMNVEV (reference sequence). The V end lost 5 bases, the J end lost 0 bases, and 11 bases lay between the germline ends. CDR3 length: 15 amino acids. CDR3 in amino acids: CASSPGTSSNQPQHF. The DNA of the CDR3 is TGTGCCAGCAGTCCCGGGACAAGTAGCAATCAGCCCCAGCATTTT.

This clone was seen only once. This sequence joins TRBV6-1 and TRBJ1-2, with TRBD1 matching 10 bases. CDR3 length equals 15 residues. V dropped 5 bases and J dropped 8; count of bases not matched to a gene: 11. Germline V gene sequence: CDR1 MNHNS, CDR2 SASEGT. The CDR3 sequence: CASSTWDRGSEGYTF. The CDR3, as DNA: TGTGCCAGCAGTACCTGGGACAGGGGATCAGAGGGCTACACCTTC.

The CDR3 loop reads CSVLTETYEQYF. CDR3 DNA: TGCAGCGTGTTGACAGAGACCTACGAGCAGTACTTC. This chain connects TRBV29-1 to TRBJ2-7, with D maybe TRBD1 (5 bases). The CDR3 loop spans 12 amino acids. Germline V gene sequence: CDR1 SQVTM, CDR2 ANQGSEA. The V and J ends lost 6 bases and 2 bases respectively, with 11 bases between them.